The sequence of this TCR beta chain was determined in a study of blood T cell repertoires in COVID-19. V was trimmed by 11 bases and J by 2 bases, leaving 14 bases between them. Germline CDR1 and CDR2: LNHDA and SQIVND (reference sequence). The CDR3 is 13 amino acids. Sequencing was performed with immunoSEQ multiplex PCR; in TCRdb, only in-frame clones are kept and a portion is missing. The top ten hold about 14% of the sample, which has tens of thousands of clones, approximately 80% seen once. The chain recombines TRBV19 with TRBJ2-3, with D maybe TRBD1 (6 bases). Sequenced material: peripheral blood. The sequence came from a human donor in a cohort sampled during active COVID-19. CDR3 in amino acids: CAVGQQTTDTQYF. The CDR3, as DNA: TGTGCCGTAGGACAGCAAACCACAGATACGCAGTATTTT.